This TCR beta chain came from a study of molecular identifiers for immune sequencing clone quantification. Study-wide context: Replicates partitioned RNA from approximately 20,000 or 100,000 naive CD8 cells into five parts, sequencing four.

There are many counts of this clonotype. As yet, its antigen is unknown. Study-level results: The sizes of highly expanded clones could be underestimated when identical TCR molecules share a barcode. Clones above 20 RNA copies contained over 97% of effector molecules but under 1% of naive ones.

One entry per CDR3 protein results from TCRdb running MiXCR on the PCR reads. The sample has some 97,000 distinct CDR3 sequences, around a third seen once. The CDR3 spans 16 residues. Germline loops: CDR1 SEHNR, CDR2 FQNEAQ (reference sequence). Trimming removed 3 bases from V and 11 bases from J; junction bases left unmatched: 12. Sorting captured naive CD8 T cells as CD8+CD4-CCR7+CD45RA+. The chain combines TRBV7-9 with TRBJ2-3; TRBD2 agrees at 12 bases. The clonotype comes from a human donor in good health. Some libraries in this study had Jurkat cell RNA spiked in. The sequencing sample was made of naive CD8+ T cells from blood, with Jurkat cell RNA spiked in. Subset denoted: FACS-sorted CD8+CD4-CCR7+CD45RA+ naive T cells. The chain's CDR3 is CASSFPSSGRARKQYF. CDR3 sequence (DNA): TGTGCCAGCAGCTTTCCCTCTAGCGGGAGGGCCAGAAAGCAGTATTTT.